Listed here are 29 T cell receptor beta chains from one sample, sequenced in a study of T cell repertoires in aging, cancer and after chemotherapy (dated by TCRdb to between 2018 and 2021). TCR beta rearrangements were amplified from genomic DNA isolated from peripheral blood, not from sorted cells or RNA. Reads for this sample came from an Illumina MiSeq. Multiplex touch-down PCR with a mixed TRB-A/B primer pool was used to amplify rearranged TRB sequences covering the V, D and J segments. In-frame beta chains were kept once TCRdb had trimmed the public reads at Q25 with fastp and called clones with MiXCR. All rows with the same CDR3 protein become a single entry with the most common DNA and genes. A total of 2,800 or so distinct CDR3 sequences appear in this sample, about 43% of them only once. Around 41% of the sample lies in the top ten. Input material: blood. The receptors originated from a human donor with a blood cancer.

The chain employs TRBV30 and TRBJ2-4; 7 bases line up with TRBD2. The CDR3 contains 15 residues. Germline loops: CDR1 GTSNPN, CDR2 SVGIG (reference sequence). Losses at the gene ends were 5 bases for V and 3 bases for J; bases not matched to a gene: 10. CDR3 in amino acids: CAWGRAGGSKNIQYF. CDR3 DNA sequence: TGTGCCTGGGGACGCGCTGGCGGGAGCAAAAACATTCAGTACTTC.

This clonotype occurred a few times. The chain couples TRBV6-5 to TRBJ1-6, with TRBD1 matching over 7 bases. The CDR3 extends over 15 amino acids. The J segment lost 10 bases and the V segment lost 0 bases, leaving 6 bases of the junction unmatched. Looked up from germline, CDR1 is MNHEY and CDR2 is SVGAGI. CDR3 in DNA: TGTGCCAGCAGTTACTCAGCAGGGGGACGATCACCCCTCCACTTT. Translating gives CASSYSAGGRSPLHF.

V gene TRBV5-6 combines with J gene TRBJ1-5; D is uncertain. The CDR3 runs to 16 residues. V was clipped by 5 bases and J by 2 bases, with 17 bases between them. Germline CDR1 is SGHDT and CDR2 is YYEEEE. CDR3 sequence reads: CASRLGVARRNQPQHF. CDR3 DNA: TGTGCCAGCAGGCTCGGGGTAGCCCGACGCAATCAGCCCCAGCATTTT. The whole variable domain, filled in from reference TRBV5-6 and TRBJ1-5, reads DAGVTQSPTHLIKTRGQQVTLRCSPKSGHDTVSWYQQALGQGPQFIFQYYEEEERQRGNFPDRFSGHQFPNYSSELNVNALLLGDSALYLCASRLGVARRNQPQHFGDGTRLSIL.

This clonotype turned up a few times. This sequence joins TRBV19 and TRBJ1-1; a weak D match, TRBD1 (5 bases). V lost 5 bases, J lost 9 bases, and 13 bases lay in between. The CDR3 runs to 12 residues. Germline CDR1 LNHDA, CDR2 SQIVND (reference sequence). CDR3 amino acids: CASSPRGFQAFF. Here the CDR3 DNA reads TGTGCCAGTAGTCCGAGGGGTTTCCAAGCTTTCTTT.

V and J are TRBV19 and TRBJ1-3, with no clear D. Germline V gene data show CDR1 as LNHDA and CDR2 as SQIVND (reference sequence). There are 17 residues in the CDR3. The V gene lost 6 bases and the J gene lost 0 bases, with 18 bases spanning the gap. For the CDR3, the DNA is TGTGCCAGTAGCTCATTTCTTCCGGTTAGCTCTGGAAACACCATATATTTT. The encoded protein is CASSSFLPVSSGNTIYF.

V and J are TRBV30 and TRBJ1-4; D may be TRBD1 (5 bases). Germline V CDR1 and CDR2: GTSNPN, SVGIG (reference sequence). The CDR3 has 15 amino acids. V was shortened by 3 bases and J by 10 bases, with 21 bases between the two germline ends. In DNA, the CDR3 is TGTGCCTGGAGCGTGACAGAGTCAGAATCGCGAAAACTGTTTTTT. Residues: CAWSVTESESRKLFF.

This clonotype was detected a few times. The chain employs TRBV13 and TRBJ1-1, with D unresolved. This CDR3 is 14 amino acids long. In germline, CDR1 is PRHDT, CDR2 FYEKMQ (reference sequence). Trimming removed 3 bases from V and 7 bases from J, with 15 bases in between. In DNA form, the CDR3 reads TGTGCCAGCAGCTTGACGGAGGGAACAGATGAAGCTTTCTTT. This translates into CASSLTEGTDEAFF.

The J gene is TRBJ2-7, the V gene TRBV15; D gene ambiguous. CDR1 and CDR2 from the germline V gene are LNHNV and YYDKDF (reference sequence). The V gene lost 0 bases and the J gene lost 3 bases, with 6 bases spanning the gap. This CDR3 has 13 residues. CDR3 sequence: CATSREPYYEQYF. Here the CDR3 DNA reads TGTGCCACCAGCAGAGAACCTTACTACGAGCAGTACTTC.

The chain uses TRBV19 and TRBJ2-5; tentatively, D is TRBD1 (6 bases). This CDR3 contains 15 residues. V was trimmed by 8 bases and J by 5 bases, leaving 21 bases between them. Per the germline V gene, CDR1 is LNHDA and CDR2 is SQIVND (reference sequence). CDR3 loop: CASSRGPQGDETQYF. DNA of the CDR3: TGTGCCAGTTCCAGGGGCCCCCAGGGAGATGAGACCCAGTACTTC.

This chain connects TRBV6-5 to TRBJ1-4, with D perhaps TRBD1 (6 bases). The CDR3 loop spans 16 amino acids. Germline CDR1 reads MNHEY; CDR2 reads SVGAGI. V lost 4 bases, J lost 2 bases, and 14 bases lay in between. CDR3 coding DNA: TGTGCCAGCAGTTTAAGGGGGTCTGGGACTAATGAAAAACTGTTTTTT. Translated, it gives CASSLRGSGTNEKLFF.

On this clonotype: One junction end disagrees with the germline gene, perhaps due to a read error. The gene calls are TRBV12-3 or TRBV12-4 and TRBJ2-3; D is possibly TRBD2 (5 bases). The CDR3 contains 13 residues. DNA of the CDR3: TGTGCCAGCAGCTTAGAACGACTAAACACGCAGTATTTT. Translated, it gives CASSLERLNTQYF.

This clonotype was seen more than once but under ten times. The chain recombines TRBV19 with TRBJ2-1; TRBD2 is a possible D gene (5 bases). V gave up 3 bases and J gave up 8 bases, with 17 bases separating them. This CDR3 spans 15 amino acids. The germline V gene has CDR1 LNHDA and CDR2 SQIVND (reference sequence). In nucleotides, the CDR3 is TGTGCCAGTAGTATTCCCACTAGGGCGGGCGATGAGCAGTTCTTC. Translation gives CASSIPTRAGDEQFF.

In this sample, this clonotype is medium-sized (0.01 to 0.1%). The chain employs TRBV29-1 and TRBJ2-5; D gene unclear. The CDR3 is made up of 13 amino acids. Germline-derived CDR1 and CDR2 are SQVTM and ANQGSEA. Trimming cost V 1 base and J 5 bases, with 11 bases left between them. CDR3 sequence reads: CSVEALSWETQYF. The CDR3, as DNA: TGCAGCGTTGAAGCACTCTCCTGGGAGACCCAGTACTTC.

This clonotype was found a few times. The chain links TRBV6-5 to TRBJ2-7; 12 positions match TRBD2. The V gene end was trimmed by 5 bases and the J gene end by 2 bases; junction bases not matched to a gene: 1. CDR1 is MNHEY, CDR2 SVGAGI, per germline. The CDR3 runs to 14 residues. The CDR3 DNA reads TGTGCCAGCAGTCTAGCGGGAGGGCCCTACGAGCAGTACTTC. Its translation: CASSLAGGPYEQYF.

The chain carries TRBV12-3 or TRBV12-4 and TRBJ2-6; D unresolved. Trimming removed 5 bases at V and 0 bases at J, with 8 bases between. The CDR3 runs 15 residues. The CDR3, as DNA: TGTGCCAGCAGTGAAGCAAGCTCTGGGGCCAACGTCCTGACTTTC. Translated, it gives CASSEASSGANVLTF.

This clonotype has just a few counts. The rearrangement links TRBV20-1 to TRBJ2-2, with no clear D. V was pared by 0 bases and J by 0 bases, with 5 bases between. The V gene's germline CDR1 is DFQATT and CDR2 SNEGSKA (reference sequence). The CDR3 extends over 14 amino acids. CDR3 sequence (DNA): TGCAGTGCTAGAGATTGGGCGAACACCGGGGAGCTGTTTTTT. Translation: CSARDWANTGELFF.

By share, this clonotype counts as medium-sized. The chain has TRBV6-4 and TRBJ2-3; 10 nucleotides align to TRBD1. The CDR3 is 15 amino acids. J lost 4 bases, V lost 0 bases, and 1 base had no gene match. CDR1 MRHNA and CDR2 SNTAGT come from the germline V gene. The chain's CDR3 is CASSDSTGGPDTQYF. The CDR3 DNA reads as TGTGCCAGCAGTGACTCGACAGGGGGCCCAGATACGCAGTATTTT.

The chain uses TRBV7-3 and TRBJ2-1, with 9 bases that match TRBD1. Trimming cost V 5 bases and J 7 bases; bases outside gene matches: 6. The length of the CDR3 is 14 residues. CDR1 is SGHTA, CDR2 FQGTGA, per germline. CDR3 in DNA: TGTGCCAGCAGCCGCGACAGGGGGGGAAATGAGCAGTTCTTC. It specifies CASSRDRGGNEQFF. Using reference TRBV7-3 and TRBJ2-1 for the parts outside the CDR3, the full variable domain is GAGVSQTPSNKVTEKGKYVELRCDPISGHTALYWYRQSLGQGPEFLIYFQGTGAADDSGLPNDRFFAVRPEGSVSTLKIQRTERGDSAVYLCASSRDRGGNEQFFGPGTRLTVL.

The chain uses TRBV15 and TRBJ1-1; D perhaps matches TRBD1 (5 bases). The CDR3 length is 13 residues. Germline V gives CDR1 LNHNV, CDR2 YYDKDF (reference sequence). V lost 4 bases, J lost 2 bases, and 8 bases lay in between. Here the CDR3 DNA reads TGTGCCACCAGCAAGGACACCAACACTGAAGCTTTCTTT. As protein: CATSKDTNTEAFF.

The V and J genes are TRBV20-1 and TRBJ2-5, with unresolved D. V shed 3 bases and J shed 4 bases, with 9 bases lying between them. The CDR3 totals 12 residues. Germline-derived CDR1 and CDR2 are DFQATT and SNEGSKA (reference sequence). The DNA for the CDR3 is TGCAGTGCTAGTATGGGCGGAGAGACCCAGTACTTC. Its translation: CSASMGGETQYF.

The chain joins TRBV6-5 to TRBJ2-2; D may be TRBD1 or TRBD2 (6 bases each). There are 13 residues in the CDR3. Germline V gives CDR1 MNHEY, CDR2 SVGAGI. The ends were cut back, 6 bases at V and 9 bases at J, with 14 bases in the middle. For the CDR3, the DNA is TGTGCCAGCAGAGGGACGGGGGCCCGGGAGCTGTTTTTT. Translation: CASRGTGARELFF.

The V and J genes are TRBV30 and TRBJ1-1, with D maybe TRBD1 (6 bases). V was clipped by 1 base and J by 1 base, with 13 bases between them. Germline CDR1 and CDR2: GTSNPN and SVGIG (reference sequence). The length of the CDR3 is 15 residues. CDR3 coding DNA: TGTGCCTGGAGTGCAACCAGGGGCGGGAACACTGAAGCTTTCTTT. This sequence encodes CAWSATRGGNTEAFF.

This clonotype has more than one count but fewer than ten. V usage is TRBV4-3 and J usage is TRBJ1-5; 8 nucleotides match TRBD1. CDR1 and CDR2 (germline): LGHNA, YSLEER. V lost 1 base, J lost 7 bases, and 6 bases stayed unmatched. This CDR3 is built from 15 residues. CDR3 nucleotides: TGCGCCAGCAGCCAAGTGACAGGGGTCGGGCAGCCCCAGCATTTT. This encodes CASSQVTGVGQPQHF.

The chain combines TRBV20-1 with TRBJ2-7; 14 positions agree with TRBD2. The V gene's germline CDR1 is DFQATT and CDR2 SNEGSKA (reference sequence). The CDR3 runs to 19 residues. The trim removed 2 bases at V and 1 base at J, leaving 13 bases unmatched. The CDR3, as DNA: TGCAGTGCTAGATCGAGACTAGCGGGAGGGCCGAAGGGGTCCTACGAGCAGTACTTC. Protein product: CSARSRLAGGPKGSYEQYF.

Relative to its sample, this clonotype is large (0.1 to 1%). The V gene is TRBV6-5, the J gene TRBJ2-3; TRBD2 agrees at 7 bases. The junction had 8 bases not matched to a gene; V was cut back by 3 bases and J by 2 bases. From germline, CDR1 is MNHEY and CDR2 SVGAGI. CDR3 length: 16 residues. This chain's CDR3 is CASSYRRERPTDTQYF. In nucleotides, the CDR3 is TGTGCCAGCAGTTATCGGCGGGAGCGGCCCACAGATACGCAGTATTTT.

This clonotype was seen only a few times. V gene TRBV5-6 combines with J gene TRBJ2-7; D not resolved. The CDR3 covers 13 residues. V was pared by 6 bases and J by 4 bases, with 14 bases between. The germline gives CDR1 SGHDT, CDR2 YYEEEE. The CDR3 DNA sequence: TGTGCCAGCAATAGAGACCCATCATACGAGCAGTACTTC. This codes for CASNRDPSYEQYF.

Judged by abundance, this clonotype is medium-sized (0.01 to 0.1%). V is TRBV5-4 and J is TRBJ2-1, with TRBD2 identical over 9 bases. Per the germline V gene, CDR1 is SGHNT and CDR2 is YYREEE (reference sequence). This CDR3 comprises 14 residues. V shed 2 bases, J shed 8 bases, and the junction held 5 bases outside the gene matches. The CDR3 DNA reads as TGTGCCAGCAGCTTTAGCGGGAGTTGGGATGAGCAGTTCTTC. Protein: CASSFSGSWDEQFF.

The chain is built from TRBV6-1 and TRBJ2-1; a weak D match, TRBD2 (6 bases). V lost 4 bases and J lost 6, with 19 bases in between. CDR1 and CDR2 from the germline V gene are MNHNS and SASEGT. This CDR3 region has 16 residues. CDR3 protein: CASSALLAPGVNEQFF. CDR3 in DNA: TGTGCCAGCAGTGCCCTTCTAGCGCCGGGAGTCAATGAGCAGTTCTTC.

The chain recombines TRBV13 with TRBJ2-1; D gene uncertain. Trimming left V 5 bases short and J 6 bases short, with 8 bases between. This CDR3 contains 12 residues. The germline gives CDR1 PRHDT, CDR2 FYEKMQ (reference sequence). The CDR3, as DNA: TGTGCCAGCAGCCCCCCCAGCAATGAGCAGTTCTTC. Translating gives CASSPPSNEQFF.